Reported below is one T cell receptor (beta chain). No antigen is known for it. Constant-region reverse primers amplified full-length variable regions, followed by semi-nested Nested Universal Primer A PCR. Using its own MiXCR run on the 5' RACE reads, TCRdb lists one record per CDR3 protein. The sample lists around 44,000 distinct CDR3 sequences, approximately 22% occurring once. Cells sorted as Tregs were CD4+, CD25+ and CD127-/low. V lost 9 bases and J 0 bases, leaving 12 bases between the germline ends. Per the germline V gene, CDR1 is MNHNS and CDR2 is SASEGT. The CDR3 loop spans 14 amino acids. General study results and limits: Whole repertoires were not studied in the larger cohort, only one V-J beta rearrangement. The TCR gene usage of tumor memory CD4+ T cells clustered together with blood and lymph node memory CD4+ cells and with lymph node naive CD4+ cells. Tumor Treg TCRs overlapped most with tumor naive CD4+ cells.

The sample was Tregs sorted from blood. J is TRBJ2-4 and V is TRBV6-1, with D unresolved. The clonotype comes from a female donor with breast cancer. The CDR3 DNA is TGTGCCAGAATCGACATCTTAGCCAAAAACATTCAGTACTTC. As protein: CARIDILAKNIQYF.